This T cell receptor (beta chain) originates from a study of regulatory T cells in long-lasting Graves disease. Study-wide results and caveats: TCR diversity was lower in persistent Graves' patients (versus newly diagnosed ones).

V gave up 7 bases and J gave up 10 bases, with 14 bases separating them. Germline CDR1 is SQVTM and CDR2 is ANQGSEA. The CDR3 contains 11 residues. Building the TCR beta libraries relied on iRepertoire HTBI primers, and CDR3 regions underwent Arm-PCR. TCRdb passed the multiplex PCR reads through MiXCR, listing each CDR3 protein once. The repertoire holds around 460,000 distinct CDR3 sequences, with approximately 14% as singletons. The time point: newly diagnosed GD, antithyroid drugs for less than 3 months. The TCR library was made from RNA that had been extracted from PBMCs in TRIzol. This clonotype occurred once. The antigen remains undetermined. A much larger clone lies one base from this, so it may be a read error. The same data also contributed to another study, on T cells in Graves' hyperthyroidism and ophthalmopathy.

The chain links TRBV29-1 to TRBJ2-1; D is uncertain. The sequenced sample was peripheral blood mononuclear cells (PBMCs), obtained at new diagnosis, from a patient treated with antithyroid drugs. This sequence originates from a woman aged 50 to 60 with Graves disease. CDR3: CSAVESYEQFF. CDR3 sequence (DNA): TGCAGCGCGGTTGAGTCCTACGAGCAGTTCTTC.